The rows below give T cell receptor beta chains drawn from one sample of a study of PD-1 blockade in classical Hodgkin lymphoma. Clones were read by immunoSEQ multiplex PCR, and TCRdb kept only the in-frame ones, dropping some. The sample lists some 86,000 clones; over 75% were seen once. Sequences were derived from peripheral blood mononuclear cells (PBMCs), sampled before the fourth cycle of nivolumab. Receptors originate from a human donor with classical Hodgkin lymphoma. The CDR3 runs from the conserved cysteine through the conserved F or W. The order of the fields is CDR3 protein, CDR3 DNA, J gene, V gene, D gene, clone size, CDR3 length. A D gene is named only where the DNA matches it firmly. Not all rows give a size; the values are once, few, many and, for expanded clones, a class.

CDR3aa: CASSLAQGIYNEQFF
CDR3nt: TGTGCCAGCAGCTTGGCACAGGGGATCTACAATGAGCAGTTCTTC
j_gene: TRBJ2-1
v_gene: TRBV5-8
d_gene: TRBD1
abundance: NA
len: 15

CDR3aa: CASSLRKGTGDTEAFF
CDR3nt: TGTGCCAGTAGTCTCCGCAAGGGGACAGGGGACACTGAAGCTTTCTTT
j_gene: TRBJ1-1
v_gene: TRBV19
d_gene: TRBD1
abundance: NA
len: 16

CDR3aa: CASSLYTDTQYF
CDR3nt: TGTGCCAGCAGCTTGTACACAGATACGCAGTATTTT
j_gene: TRBJ2-3
v_gene: TRBV5-6
d_gene: NA
abundance: NA
len: 12

CDR3aa: CASSQDRDGYGYTF
CDR3nt: TGCGCCAGCAGCCAAGATCGGGATGGTTATGGCTACACCTTC
j_gene: TRBJ1-2
v_gene: TRBV4-1
d_gene: NA
abundance: NA
len: 14

CDR3aa: CASSLVRNQPQHF
CDR3nt: TGTGCCAGCAGCTTAGTTCGCAATCAGCCCCAGCATTTT
j_gene: TRBJ1-5
v_gene: TRBV11-2
d_gene: NA
abundance: few
len: 13

CDR3aa: CASSVGGFADTQYF
CDR3nt: TGTGCCAGCAGTGTCGGCGGGTTTGCAGATACGCAGTATTTT
j_gene: TRBJ2-3
v_gene: TRBV2
d_gene: NA
abundance: NA
len: 14

CDR3aa: CASSQGGGEAFF
CDR3nt: TGTGCCAGCAGCCAAGGAGGCGGTGAAGCTTTCTTT
j_gene: TRBJ1-1
v_gene: TRBV4-2
d_gene: NA
abundance: few
len: 12

CDR3aa: CASSPILRTYEQHF
CDR3nt: TGTGCCAGCAGTCCTATCCTACGAACCTACGAGCAGCACTTC
j_gene: TRBJ2-7
v_gene: TRBV27
d_gene: NA
abundance: NA
len: 14

CDR3aa: CASSSDRYNEKLFF
CDR3nt: TGTGCCAGCAGTTCGGACAGGTATAATGAAAAACTGTTTTTT
j_gene: TRBJ1-4
v_gene: TRBV28
d_gene: TRBD1
abundance: NA
len: 14

CDR3aa: CASSHARPGRGGGSYEQYF
CDR3nt: TGTGCCAGCAGCCACGCCCGCCCGGGGCGAGGGGGCGGATCCTACGAGCAGTACTTC
j_gene: TRBJ2-7
v_gene: TRBV27
d_gene: TRBD1
abundance: NA
len: 19

CDR3aa: CATSRANRGGELFF
CDR3nt: TGTGCCACCAGCAGAGCAAATCGGGGCGGGGAGCTGTTTTTT
j_gene: TRBJ2-2
v_gene: TRBV15
d_gene: NA
abundance: once
len: 14

CDR3aa: CASSEGTDTQYF
CDR3nt: TGCGCCAGCAGTGAGGGAACGGATACGCAGTATTTT
j_gene: TRBJ2-3
v_gene: TRBV10-2
d_gene: NA
abundance: NA
len: 12

CDR3aa: CASGQAMGLYGYTF
CDR3nt: TGTGCCAGTGGACAGGCGATGGGGCTCTATGGCTACACCTTC
j_gene: TRBJ1-2
v_gene: TRBV6-5
d_gene: TRBD1
abundance: NA
len: 14

CDR3aa: CASSFGGTDRSGTKNIQYF
CDR3nt: TGTGCCAGCAGCTTTGGAGGGACAGACCGATCTGGGACCAAAAACATTCAGTACTTC
j_gene: TRBJ2-4
v_gene: TRBV7-9
d_gene: NA
abundance: NA
len: 19

CDR3aa: CASSSIVGTGGSMNTEAFF
CDR3nt: TGTGCCAGCAGCTCCATTGTAGGTACAGGGGGGTCAATGAACACTGAAGCTTTCTTT
j_gene: TRBJ1-1
v_gene: TRBV7-9
d_gene: TRBD1
abundance: NA
len: 19

CDR3aa: CASSYGQLIQETQYF
CDR3nt: TGTGCCAGCAGTTACGGACAGTTAATCCAAGAGACCCAGTACTTC
j_gene: TRBJ2-5
v_gene: TRBV6-6
d_gene: NA
abundance: once
len: 15

CDR3aa: CASSQEVGHNEQFF
CDR3nt: TGTGCCAGCAGCCAAGAAGTGGGACACAATGAGCAGTTCTTC
j_gene: TRBJ2-1
v_gene: TRBV4-2
d_gene: NA
abundance: NA
len: 14

CDR3aa: CASSQVVTMGSPLHF
CDR3nt: TGTGCCAGCAGCCAAGTTGTTACAATGGGTTCACCCCTCCACTTT
j_gene: TRBJ1-6
v_gene: TRBV4-2
d_gene: NA
abundance: NA
len: 15

CDR3aa: CASSIDRRSDYSNQPQHF
CDR3nt: TGTGCCAGTAGTATAGATCGTAGGTCAGATTATAGCAATCAGCCCCAGCATTTT
j_gene: TRBJ1-5
v_gene: TRBV19
d_gene: NA
abundance: NA
len: 18

CDR3aa: CASSQLRRDKNTGELFF
CDR3nt: TGTGCCAGCAGCCAATTAAGACGGGACAAAAACACCGGGGAGCTGTTTTTT
j_gene: TRBJ2-2
v_gene: TRBV4-2
d_gene: NA
abundance: NA
len: 17

CDR3aa: CASSSVMGQGADTQYF
CDR3nt: TGTGCCAGCAGCTCCGTTATGGGACAGGGGGCAGATACGCAGTATTTT
j_gene: TRBJ2-3
v_gene: TRBV7-6
d_gene: TRBD1
abundance: NA
len: 16

CDR3aa: CAWSVGLSNQPQHF
CDR3nt: TGTGCCTGGAGTGTCGGTCTGAGCAATCAGCCCCAGCATTTT
j_gene: TRBJ1-5
v_gene: TRBV30
d_gene: NA
abundance: NA
len: 14

CDR3aa: CASSDRAGAYGYTF
CDR3nt: TGCGCCAGCAGTGACCGGGCAGGGGCCTATGGCTACACCTTC
j_gene: TRBJ1-2
v_gene: TRBV10-2
d_gene: NA
abundance: NA
len: 14

CDR3aa: CAIKPGLPEKLFF
CDR3nt: TGTGCCATCAAACCCGGGCTCCCTGAAAAACTGTTTTTT
j_gene: TRBJ1-4
v_gene: TRBV10-3
d_gene: NA
abundance: NA
len: 13

CDR3aa: CASSQDWERQGGNEQFF
CDR3nt: TGCGCCAGCAGCCAAGACTGGGAGCGGCAGGGTGGCAATGAGCAGTTCTTC
j_gene: TRBJ2-1
v_gene: TRBV4-3
d_gene: NA
abundance: NA
len: 17

CDR3aa: CASSQGTGGSYEQYF
CDR3nt: TGCGCCAGCAGCCAAGGGACAGGGGGTTCCTACGAGCAGTACTTC
j_gene: TRBJ2-7
v_gene: TRBV4-3
d_gene: TRBD1
abundance: NA
len: 15

CDR3aa: CASSHIQGLTDTQYF
CDR3nt: TGTGCCAGCAGCCATATACAGGGCCTGACAGATACGCAGTATTTT
j_gene: TRBJ2-3
v_gene: TRBV21-1
d_gene: NA
abundance: NA
len: 15

CDR3aa: CASSPSGTGTNYGYTF
CDR3nt: TGTGCCAGCAGTCCGTCCGGGACAGGGACGAACTATGGCTACACCTTC
j_gene: TRBJ1-2
v_gene: TRBV27
d_gene: TRBD1
abundance: NA
len: 16

CDR3aa: CASSLRHPDITYEQYF
CDR3nt: TGTGCCAGCAGCTTACGTCACCCTGACATAACCTACGAGCAGTACTTC
j_gene: TRBJ2-7
v_gene: TRBV7-9
d_gene: NA
abundance: NA
len: 16

CDR3aa: CASSLDFSGNTIYF
CDR3nt: TGTGCCAGCAGCTTAGACTTTTCTGGAAACACCATATATTTT
j_gene: TRBJ1-3
v_gene: TRBV7-9
d_gene: NA
abundance: NA
len: 14

CDR3aa: CASSVIRAGGELFF
CDR3nt: TGTGCCAGCAGTGTAATAAGGGCGGGCGGGGAGCTGTTTTTT
j_gene: TRBJ2-2
v_gene: TRBV2
d_gene: NA
abundance: NA
len: 14

CDR3aa: CASRANSGNTIYF
CDR3nt: TGTGCCAGCAGAGCAAACTCTGGAAACACCATATATTTT
j_gene: TRBJ1-3
v_gene: TRBV27
d_gene: NA
abundance: NA
len: 13

CDR3aa: CASSIGGGVQGSQPQHF
CDR3nt: TGTGCCAGTAGTATAGGGGGGGGCGTACAGGGAAGTCAGCCCCAGCATTTT
j_gene: TRBJ1-5
v_gene: TRBV19
d_gene: NA
abundance: NA
len: 17

CDR3aa: CSVSQGANTEAFF
CDR3nt: TGCAGCGTTTCACAGGGGGCGAACACTGAAGCTTTCTTT
j_gene: TRBJ1-1
v_gene: TRBV29-1
d_gene: TRBD1
abundance: NA
len: 13

CDR3aa: CAISTGQGNGYTF
CDR3nt: TGTGCCATCAGTACGGGACAGGGGAATGGCTACACCTTC
j_gene: TRBJ1-2
v_gene: TRBV10-3
d_gene: TRBD1
abundance: NA
len: 13

CDR3aa: CASSEYGPLHF
CDR3nt: TGTGCCAGCAGTGAATATGGCCCCCTGCACTTT
j_gene: TRBJ1-6
v_gene: TRBV6-1
d_gene: NA
abundance: once
len: 11

CDR3aa: CASSFAVYQPQHF
CDR3nt: TGTGCCAGCAGCTTCGCAGTTTATCAGCCCCAGCATTTT
j_gene: TRBJ1-5
v_gene: TRBV7-2
d_gene: NA
abundance: NA
len: 13

CDR3aa: CASSSLGASGYNEQFF
CDR3nt: TGTGCCAGCAGCTCGCTAGGAGCTAGCGGCTACAATGAGCAGTTCTTC
j_gene: TRBJ2-1
v_gene: TRBV7-9
d_gene: TRBD2
abundance: NA
len: 16

CDR3aa: CASTPATNEKLFF
CDR3nt: TGTGCCAGCACGCCAGCAACTAATGAAAAACTGTTTTTT
j_gene: TRBJ1-4
v_gene: TRBV25-1
d_gene: NA
abundance: NA
len: 13

CDR3aa: CASSPPSWDRGVRRPYEQYF
CDR3nt: TGTGCCAGCTCACCACCGAGTTGGGACAGGGGAGTCCGGAGGCCCTACGAGCAGTACTTC
j_gene: TRBJ2-7
v_gene: TRBV18
d_gene: TRBD1
abundance: NA
len: 20

CDR3aa: CASSFKMMIIGLETQYF
CDR3nt: TGTGCCAGCAGCTTTAAAATGATGATAATCGGGTTGGAGACCCAGTACTTC
j_gene: TRBJ2-5
v_gene: TRBV7-2
d_gene: NA
abundance: NA
len: 17

CDR3aa: CASSPGNSYEAFF
CDR3nt: TGTGCCAGCTCACCCGGGAACTCTTATGAAGCTTTCTTT
j_gene: TRBJ1-1
v_gene: TRBV18
d_gene: NA
abundance: NA
len: 13

CDR3aa: CASSQEVGTPNTGELFF
CDR3nt: TGTGCCAGCAGCCAAGAAGTGGGGACACCGAACACCGGGGAGCTGTTTTTT
j_gene: TRBJ2-2
v_gene: TRBV4-2
d_gene: NA
abundance: NA
len: 17

CDR3aa: CASSPWGRGGGDTQYF
CDR3nt: TGTGCCAGCAGCCCCTGGGGTAGGGGAGGGGGAGATACGCAGTATTTT
j_gene: TRBJ2-3
v_gene: TRBV7-8
d_gene: NA
abundance: NA
len: 16

CDR3aa: CASSQLQFPTDEQFF
CDR3nt: TGTGCCAGCAGCCAACTCCAATTCCCCACGGACGAGCAGTTCTTC
j_gene: TRBJ2-1
v_gene: TRBV14
d_gene: NA
abundance: NA
len: 15

CDR3aa: CAWSTWDEQYF
CDR3nt: TGTGCCTGGAGTACCTGGGACGAGCAGTACTTC
j_gene: TRBJ2-7
v_gene: TRBV30
d_gene: NA
abundance: NA
len: 11

CDR3aa: CASSVVRSSGNNEQFF
CDR3nt: TGTGCCAGCAGCGTAGTCCGGTCTAGCGGGAACAATGAGCAGTTCTTC
j_gene: TRBJ2-1
v_gene: TRBV9
d_gene: TRBD2
abundance: NA
len: 16

CDR3aa: CASSPRGYNEQFF
CDR3nt: TGTGCCAGCAGTCCCCGAGGTTACAATGAGCAGTTCTTC
j_gene: TRBJ2-1
v_gene: TRBV27
d_gene: NA
abundance: NA
len: 13

CDR3aa: CASSHRSVPGGPYEQYF
CDR3nt: TGTGCCAGCAGCCATCGGTCAGTCCCGGGGGGGCCATACGAGCAGTACTTC
j_gene: TRBJ2-7
v_gene: TRBV7-2
d_gene: TRBD2
abundance: NA
len: 17

CDR3aa: CASWGGGQPQHF
CDR3nt: TGTGCCAGCTGGGGGGGAGGTCAGCCCCAGCATTTT
j_gene: TRBJ1-5
v_gene: TRBV28
d_gene: NA
abundance: NA
len: 12